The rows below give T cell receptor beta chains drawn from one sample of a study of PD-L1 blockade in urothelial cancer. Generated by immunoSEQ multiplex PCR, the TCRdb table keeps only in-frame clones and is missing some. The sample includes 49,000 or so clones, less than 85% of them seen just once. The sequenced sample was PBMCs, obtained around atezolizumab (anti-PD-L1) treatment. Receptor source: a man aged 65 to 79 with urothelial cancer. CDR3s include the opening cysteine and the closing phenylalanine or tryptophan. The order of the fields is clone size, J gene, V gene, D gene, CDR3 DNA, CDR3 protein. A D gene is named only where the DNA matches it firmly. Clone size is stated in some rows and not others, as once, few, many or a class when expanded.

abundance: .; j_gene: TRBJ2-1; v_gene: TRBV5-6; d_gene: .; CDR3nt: TGTGCCAGCAGCTTGGTCAGGTCGGGAGCTTACAATGAGCAGTTCTTC; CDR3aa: CASSLVRSGAYNEQFF
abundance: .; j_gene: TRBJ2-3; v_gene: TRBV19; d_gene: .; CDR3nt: TGTGCCAGTAGGGAGGCGGGGTCTAGCACAGATACGCAGTATTTT; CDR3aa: CASREAGSSTDTQYF
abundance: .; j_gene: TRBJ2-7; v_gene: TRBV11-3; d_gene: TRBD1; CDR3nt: TGTGCCAGCAGCAGGCAGGACAGGGACGGTGGTGAGCAGTACTTC; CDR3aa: CASSRQDRDGGEQYF
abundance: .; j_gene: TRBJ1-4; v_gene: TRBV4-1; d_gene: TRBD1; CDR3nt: TGCGCCAGCAGCCAAGATCACGGGACAGGGGTCGAAAAACTGTTTTTT; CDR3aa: CASSQDHGTGVEKLFF
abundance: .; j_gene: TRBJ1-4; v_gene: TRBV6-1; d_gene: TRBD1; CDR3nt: TGTGCCAGCAGTAGGACAGGGATTAATGAAAAACTGTTTTTT; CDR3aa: CASSRTGINEKLFF
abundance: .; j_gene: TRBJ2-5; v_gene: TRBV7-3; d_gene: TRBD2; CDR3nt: TGTGCCAGCAGCCCTAAAGGACTAGCGGGAGAAGAGACCCAGTACTTC; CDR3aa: CASSPKGLAGEETQYF
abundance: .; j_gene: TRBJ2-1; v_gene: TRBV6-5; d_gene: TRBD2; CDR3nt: TGTGCCAGCAGTTCCGGGACTAGTTACAATGAGCAGTTCTTC; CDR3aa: CASSSGTSYNEQFF
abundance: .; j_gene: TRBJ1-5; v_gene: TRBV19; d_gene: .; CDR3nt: TGTGCCAGTAAAACCGGGTCCTACGTAGGCAATCAGCCCCAGCATTTT; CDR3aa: CASKTGSYVGNQPQHF
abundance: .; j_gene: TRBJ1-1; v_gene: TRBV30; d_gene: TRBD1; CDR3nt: TGTGCCTGGAGTGTTCAGGGGGACACTGAAGCTTTCTTT; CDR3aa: CAWSVQGDTEAFF
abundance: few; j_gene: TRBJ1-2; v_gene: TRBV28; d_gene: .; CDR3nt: TGTGCCAGTTTTCCTAGGGGTAACTATGGCTACACCTTC; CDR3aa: CASFPRGNYGYTF
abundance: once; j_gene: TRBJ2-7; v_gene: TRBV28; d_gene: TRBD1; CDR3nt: TGTGCCAGCAGGTCCGGCGGGACAGGTTCCTACGAGCAGTACTTC; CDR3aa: CASRSGGTGSYEQYF
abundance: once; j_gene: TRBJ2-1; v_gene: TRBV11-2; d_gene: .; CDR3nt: TGTGCCAGCAGCTTAGATCTGGCAGTCAATGAGCAGTTCTTC; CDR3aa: CASSLDLAVNEQFF
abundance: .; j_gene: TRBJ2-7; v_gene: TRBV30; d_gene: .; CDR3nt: TGTGCCTGGAGTGTAGGAGGTCCATACGAGCAGTACTTC; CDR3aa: CAWSVGGPYEQYF
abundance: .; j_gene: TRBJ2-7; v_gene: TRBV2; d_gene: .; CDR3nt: TGTGCCAGAGGAGGCCAGACTGATCCTTACGAGCAGTACTTC; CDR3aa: CARGGQTDPYEQYF
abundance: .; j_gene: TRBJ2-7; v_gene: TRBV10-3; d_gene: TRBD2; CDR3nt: TGTGCCATCAGTCTGGCGGGAGGTTACGAGCAGTACTTC; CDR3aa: CAISLAGGYEQYF
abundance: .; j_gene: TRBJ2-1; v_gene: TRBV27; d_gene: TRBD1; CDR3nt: TGTGCCAGCACCCGGGACAGGGCCTACAATGAGCAGTTCTTC; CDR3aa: CASTRDRAYNEQFF
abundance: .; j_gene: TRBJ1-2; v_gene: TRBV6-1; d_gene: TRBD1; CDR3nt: TGTGCCAGCAGTGGTGGGACAGGAGTTGGCTACACCTTC; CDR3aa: CASSGGTGVGYTF
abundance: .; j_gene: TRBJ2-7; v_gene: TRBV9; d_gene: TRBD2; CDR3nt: TGTGCCAGCAACGGGATAGCGGGTGACCTGATTGAGTCCTACGAGCAGTACTTC; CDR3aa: CASNGIAGDLIESYEQYF
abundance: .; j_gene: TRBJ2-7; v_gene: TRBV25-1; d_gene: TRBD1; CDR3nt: TGTGCCAGCAGTGAATGGGCGGGACAGGGGATCTACGAGCAGTACTTC; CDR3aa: CASSEWAGQGIYEQYF
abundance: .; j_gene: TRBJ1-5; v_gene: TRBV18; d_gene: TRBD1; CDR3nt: TGTGCCAGCTCACCCGGGACAGGCCACGGTCAGCCCCAGCATTTT; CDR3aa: CASSPGTGHGQPQHF
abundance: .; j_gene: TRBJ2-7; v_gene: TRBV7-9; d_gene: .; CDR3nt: TGTGCCAGCAGCTTGTCAGGCAGCAGCTCCTACGAGCAGTACTTC; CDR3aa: CASSLSGSSSYEQYF
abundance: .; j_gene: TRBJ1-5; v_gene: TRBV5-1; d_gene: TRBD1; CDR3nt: TGCGCCAGCAGCCCGGACAGGGGTGCCAATCAGCCCCAGCATTTT; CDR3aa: CASSPDRGANQPQHF
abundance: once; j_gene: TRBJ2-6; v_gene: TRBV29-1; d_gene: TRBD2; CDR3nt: TGCAGCGTTGTGACTAGCGGGGGAGCGAGCGGGGCCAACGTCCTGACTTTC; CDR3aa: CSVVTSGGASGANVLTF
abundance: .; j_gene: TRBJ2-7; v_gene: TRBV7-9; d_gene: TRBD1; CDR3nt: TGTGCCAGCAGCCCCGGGACAGAACGCTCCTACGAGCAGTACTTC; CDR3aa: CASSPGTERSYEQYF